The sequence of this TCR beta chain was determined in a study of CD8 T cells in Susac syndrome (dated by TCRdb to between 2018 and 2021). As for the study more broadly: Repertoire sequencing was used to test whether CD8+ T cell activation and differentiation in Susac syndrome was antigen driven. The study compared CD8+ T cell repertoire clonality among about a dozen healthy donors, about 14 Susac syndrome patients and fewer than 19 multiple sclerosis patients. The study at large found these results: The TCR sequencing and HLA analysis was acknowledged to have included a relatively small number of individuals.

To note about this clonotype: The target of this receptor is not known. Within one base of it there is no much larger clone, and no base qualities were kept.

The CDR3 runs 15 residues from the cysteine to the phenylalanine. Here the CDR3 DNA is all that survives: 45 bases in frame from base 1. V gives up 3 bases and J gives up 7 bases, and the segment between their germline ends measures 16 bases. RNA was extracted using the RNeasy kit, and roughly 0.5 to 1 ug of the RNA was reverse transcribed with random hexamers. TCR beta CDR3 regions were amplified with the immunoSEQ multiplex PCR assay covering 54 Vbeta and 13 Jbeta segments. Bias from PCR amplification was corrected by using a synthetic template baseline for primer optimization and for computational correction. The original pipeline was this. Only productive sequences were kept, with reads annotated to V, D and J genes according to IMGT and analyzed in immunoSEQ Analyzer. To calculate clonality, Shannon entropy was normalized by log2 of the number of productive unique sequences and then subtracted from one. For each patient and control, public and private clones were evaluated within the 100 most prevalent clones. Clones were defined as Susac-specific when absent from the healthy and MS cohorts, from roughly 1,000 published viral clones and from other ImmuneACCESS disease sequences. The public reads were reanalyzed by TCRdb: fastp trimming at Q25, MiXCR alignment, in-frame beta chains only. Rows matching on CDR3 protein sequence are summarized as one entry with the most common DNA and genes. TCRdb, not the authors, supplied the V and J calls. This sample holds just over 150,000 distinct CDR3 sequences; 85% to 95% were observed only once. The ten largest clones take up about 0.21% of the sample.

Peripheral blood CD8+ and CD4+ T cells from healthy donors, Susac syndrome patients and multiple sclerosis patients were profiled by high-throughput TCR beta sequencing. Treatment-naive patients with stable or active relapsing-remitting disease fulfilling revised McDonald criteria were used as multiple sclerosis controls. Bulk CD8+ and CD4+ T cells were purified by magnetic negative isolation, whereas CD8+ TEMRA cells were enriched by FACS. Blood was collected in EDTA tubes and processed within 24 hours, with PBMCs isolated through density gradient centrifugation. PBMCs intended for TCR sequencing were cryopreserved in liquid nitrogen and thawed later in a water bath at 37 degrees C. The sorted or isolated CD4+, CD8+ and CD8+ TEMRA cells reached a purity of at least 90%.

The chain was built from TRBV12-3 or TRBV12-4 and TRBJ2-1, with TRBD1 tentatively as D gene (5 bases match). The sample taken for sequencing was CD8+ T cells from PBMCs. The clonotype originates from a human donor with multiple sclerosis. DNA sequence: TGTGCCAGCAGTTTCTTGGGGCCCGCCGGGAATGAGCAGTTCTTC. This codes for CASSFLGPAGNEQFF.